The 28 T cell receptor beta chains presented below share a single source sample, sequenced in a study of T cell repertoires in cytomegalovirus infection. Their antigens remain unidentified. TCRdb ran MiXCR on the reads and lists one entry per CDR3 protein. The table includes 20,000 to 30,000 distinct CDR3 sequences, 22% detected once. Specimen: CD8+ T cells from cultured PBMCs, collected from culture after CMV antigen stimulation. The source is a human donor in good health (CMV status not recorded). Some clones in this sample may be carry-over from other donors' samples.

The CDR3 sequence is CATSEGYEQYF. In nucleotides, the CDR3 is TGTGCCACCAGCGAAGGATACGAGCAGTACTTC. The chain joins TRBV15 to TRBJ2-7, with D unclear. The germline V gene has CDR1 LNHNV and CDR2 YYDKDF (reference sequence). This CDR3 has 11 residues. Trimming left V 5 bases short and J 4 bases short, with 6 bases between.

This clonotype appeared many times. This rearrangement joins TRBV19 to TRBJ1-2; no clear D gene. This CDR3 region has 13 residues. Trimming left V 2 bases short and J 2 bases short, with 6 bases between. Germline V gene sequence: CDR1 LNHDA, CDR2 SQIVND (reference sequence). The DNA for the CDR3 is TGTGCCAGTAGTATATTCCGAAACTATGGCTACACCTTC. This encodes CASSIFRNYGYTF.

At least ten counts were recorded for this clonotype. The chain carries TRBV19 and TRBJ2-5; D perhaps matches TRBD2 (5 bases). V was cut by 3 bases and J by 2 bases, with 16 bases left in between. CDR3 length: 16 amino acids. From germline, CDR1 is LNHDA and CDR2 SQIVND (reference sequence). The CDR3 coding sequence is TGTGCCAGTAGTATTTCTGCTGGACTGAGACAAGAGACCCAGTACTTC. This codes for CASSISAGLRQETQYF.

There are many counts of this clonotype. The CDR3 DNA reads as TGTGCCAGCAGCCTAGGCGGTCTATCCTACAATGAGCAGTTCTTC. This sequence encodes CASSLGGLSYNEQFF. The V gene is TRBV4-2, the J gene TRBJ2-1; D unclear. Trimming took off 4 bases at V and 1 base at J, with 11 bases between the two ends. The CDR3 loop spans 15 amino acids. Germline V lookup: CDR1 LGHNA, CDR2 YNFKEQ.

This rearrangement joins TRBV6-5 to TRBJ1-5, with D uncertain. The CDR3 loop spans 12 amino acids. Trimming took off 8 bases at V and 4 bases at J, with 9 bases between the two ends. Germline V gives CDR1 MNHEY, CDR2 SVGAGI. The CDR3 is CASGPANQPQHF. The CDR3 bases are TGTGCCAGCGGCCCTGCTAATCAGCCCCAGCATTTT.

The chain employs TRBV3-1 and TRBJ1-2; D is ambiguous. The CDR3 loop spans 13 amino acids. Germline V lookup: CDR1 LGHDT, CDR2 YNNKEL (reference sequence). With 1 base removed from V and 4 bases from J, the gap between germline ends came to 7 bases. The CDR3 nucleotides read TGTGCCAGCAGCCAAGGAGTCGCCTATGGCTACACCTTC. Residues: CASSQGVAYGYTF.

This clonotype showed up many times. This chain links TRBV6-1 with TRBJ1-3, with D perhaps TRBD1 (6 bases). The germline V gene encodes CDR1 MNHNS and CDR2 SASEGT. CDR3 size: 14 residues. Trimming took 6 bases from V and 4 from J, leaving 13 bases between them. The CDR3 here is CASSIQGGGNTIYF. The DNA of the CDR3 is TGTGCCAGCAGCATACAGGGTGGCGGAAACACCATATATTTT.

The DNA for the CDR3 is TGTGCCAGCAGTGATCAGGTCTCGGTTGACTATGGCTACACCTTC. Its translation: CASSDQVSVDYGYTF. This chain joins TRBV2 and TRBJ1-2, with no clear D. CDR1 is SNHLY, CDR2 FYNNEI, per germline. V gave up 3 bases and J gave up 3 bases, with 14 bases separating them. The CDR3 has 15 amino acids.

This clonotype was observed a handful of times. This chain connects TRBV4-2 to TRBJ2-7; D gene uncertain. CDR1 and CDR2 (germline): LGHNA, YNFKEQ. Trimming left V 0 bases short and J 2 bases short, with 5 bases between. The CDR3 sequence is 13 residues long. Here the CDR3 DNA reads TGTGCCAGCAGCCAAGATCTTACCTACGAGCAGTACTTC. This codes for CASSQDLTYEQYF.

CDR3 nucleotide sequence: TGTGCCAGCAGTTTTTGGGGGCGCTATAACTATGGCTACACCTTC. Translated, it gives CASSFWGRYNYGYTF. V and J are TRBV28 and TRBJ1-2; tentative D call: TRBD1 (6 bases). With 3 bases removed from V and 1 base from J, the gap between germline ends came to 12 bases. From germline, CDR1 is MDHEN and CDR2 SYDVKM. The length of the CDR3 is 15 residues.

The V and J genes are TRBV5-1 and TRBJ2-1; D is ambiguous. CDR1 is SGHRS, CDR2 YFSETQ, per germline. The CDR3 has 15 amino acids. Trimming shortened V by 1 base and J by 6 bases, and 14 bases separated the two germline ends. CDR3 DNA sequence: TGCGCCAGCAGCTTGCAGCAGGCCCTGGGCAATGAGCAGTTCTTC. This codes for CASSLQQALGNEQFF.

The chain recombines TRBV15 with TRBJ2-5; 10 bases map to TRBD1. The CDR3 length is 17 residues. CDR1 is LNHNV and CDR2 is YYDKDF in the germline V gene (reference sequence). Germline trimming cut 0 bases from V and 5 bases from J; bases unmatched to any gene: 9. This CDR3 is CATSRDRMGQGLETQYF. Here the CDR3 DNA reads TGTGCCACCAGCAGAGATCGCATGGGACAGGGGCTTGAGACCCAGTACTTC.

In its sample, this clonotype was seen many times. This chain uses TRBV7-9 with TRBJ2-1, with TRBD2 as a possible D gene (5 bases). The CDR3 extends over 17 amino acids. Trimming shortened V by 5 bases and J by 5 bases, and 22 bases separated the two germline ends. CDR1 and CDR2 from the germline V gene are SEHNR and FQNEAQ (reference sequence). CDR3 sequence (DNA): TGTGCCAGCAGCAACCCCCTTTCCAGGACTGGTCACAATGAGCAGTTCTTC. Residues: CASSNPLSRTGHNEQFF. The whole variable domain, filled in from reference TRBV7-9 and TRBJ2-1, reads DTGVSQNPRHKITKRGQNVTFRCDPISEHNRLYWYRQTLGQGPEFLTYFQNEAQLEKSRLLSDRFSAERPKGSFSTLEIQRTEQGDSAMYLCASSNPLSRTGHNEQFFGPGTRLTVL.

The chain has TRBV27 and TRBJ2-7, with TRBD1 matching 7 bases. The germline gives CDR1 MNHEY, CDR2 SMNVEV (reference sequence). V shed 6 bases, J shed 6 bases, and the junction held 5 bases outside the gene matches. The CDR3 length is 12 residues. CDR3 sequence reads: CASSDRVSEQYF. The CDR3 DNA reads TGTGCCAGCAGCGACAGGGTAAGCGAGCAGTACTTC.

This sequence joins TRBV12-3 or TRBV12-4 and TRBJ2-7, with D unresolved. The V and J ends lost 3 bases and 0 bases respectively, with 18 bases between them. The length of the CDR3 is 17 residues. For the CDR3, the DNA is TGTGCCAGCAGTTTTTCAGCAACCAGGCGAATCTCCTACGAGCAGTACTTC. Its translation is CASSFSATRRISYEQYF.

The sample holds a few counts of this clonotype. The CDR3 DNA reads as TGCAGTGCTAGTGCGACTAGTACGAATACGCAGTATTTT. Its protein product is CSASATSTNTQYF. The V gene is TRBV20-1, the J gene TRBJ2-3, with D perhaps TRBD2 (6 bases). Germline V lookup: CDR1 DFQATT, CDR2 SNEGSKA (reference sequence). The CDR3 sequence is 13 residues long. V was trimmed by 3 bases and J by 7 bases, leaving 14 bases between them.

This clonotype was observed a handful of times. CDR3 loop: CATSDRTGESQPQHF. CDR3 coding DNA: TGTGCCACCAGCGACAGAACAGGGGAAAGTCAGCCCCAGCATTTT. This rearrangement joins TRBV24-1 to TRBJ1-5; 7 bases are shared with TRBD1. Trimming removed 7 bases from V and 6 bases from J; junction bases left unmatched: 11. This CDR3 comprises 15 residues. Germline CDR1 reads KGHDR; CDR2 reads SFDVKD.

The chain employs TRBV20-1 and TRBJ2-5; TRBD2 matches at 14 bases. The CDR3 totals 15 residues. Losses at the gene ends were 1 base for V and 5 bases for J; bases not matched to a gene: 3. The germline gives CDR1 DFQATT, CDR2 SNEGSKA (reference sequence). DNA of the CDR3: TGCAGTGCTAGAGGGACTAGCGGGGGGCACGAGACCCAGTACTTC. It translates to CSARGTSGGHETQYF.

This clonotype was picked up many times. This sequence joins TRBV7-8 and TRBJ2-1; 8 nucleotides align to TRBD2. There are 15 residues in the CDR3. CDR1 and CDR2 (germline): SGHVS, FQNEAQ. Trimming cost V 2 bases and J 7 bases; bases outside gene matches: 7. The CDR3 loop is CASSLIGGAGNEQFF. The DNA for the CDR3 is TGTGCCAGCAGCTTAATCGGGGGGGCGGGGAATGAGCAGTTCTTC.

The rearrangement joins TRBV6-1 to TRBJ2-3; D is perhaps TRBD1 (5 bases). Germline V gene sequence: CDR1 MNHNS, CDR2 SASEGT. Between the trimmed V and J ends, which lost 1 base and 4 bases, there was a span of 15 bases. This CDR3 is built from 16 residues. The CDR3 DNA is TGTGCCAGCAGTGAAGATAGGACAACAGTGGCAGATACGCAGTATTTT. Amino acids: CASSEDRTTVADTQYF.

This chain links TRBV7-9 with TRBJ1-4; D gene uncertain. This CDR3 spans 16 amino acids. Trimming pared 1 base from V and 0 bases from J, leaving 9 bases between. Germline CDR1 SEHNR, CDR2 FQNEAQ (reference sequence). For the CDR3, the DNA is TGTGCCAGCAGCTTAGATACGGTTACAACTAATGAAAAACTGTTTTTT. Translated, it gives CASSLDTVTTNEKLFF.

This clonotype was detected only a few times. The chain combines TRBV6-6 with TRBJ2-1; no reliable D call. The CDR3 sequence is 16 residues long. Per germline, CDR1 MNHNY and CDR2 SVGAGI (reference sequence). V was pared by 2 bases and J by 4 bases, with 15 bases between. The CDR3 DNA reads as TGTGCCAGCAGTTACGAAAAAGGAGCTGGGTACAATGAGCAGTTCTTC. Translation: CASSYEKGAGYNEQFF.

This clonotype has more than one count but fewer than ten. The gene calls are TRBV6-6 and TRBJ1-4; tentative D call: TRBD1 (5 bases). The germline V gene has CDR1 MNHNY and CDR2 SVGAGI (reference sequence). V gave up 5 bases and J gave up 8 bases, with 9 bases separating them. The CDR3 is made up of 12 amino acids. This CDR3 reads CASSNTGEKLFF. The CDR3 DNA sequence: TGTGCCAGCAGTAACACAGGCGAAAAACTGTTTTTT.

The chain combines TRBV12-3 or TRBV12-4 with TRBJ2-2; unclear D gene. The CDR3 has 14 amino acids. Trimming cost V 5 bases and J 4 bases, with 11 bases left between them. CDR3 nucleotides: TGTGCCAGCAGTCCGGAGCAGGTCACCGGGGAGCTGTTTTTT. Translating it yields CASSPEQVTGELFF.

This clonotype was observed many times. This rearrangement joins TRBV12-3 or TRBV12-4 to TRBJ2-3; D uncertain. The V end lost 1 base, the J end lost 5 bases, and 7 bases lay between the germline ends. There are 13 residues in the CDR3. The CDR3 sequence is CASSLGYGDTQYF. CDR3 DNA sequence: TGTGCCAGCAGTTTAGGGTATGGAGATACGCAGTATTTT.

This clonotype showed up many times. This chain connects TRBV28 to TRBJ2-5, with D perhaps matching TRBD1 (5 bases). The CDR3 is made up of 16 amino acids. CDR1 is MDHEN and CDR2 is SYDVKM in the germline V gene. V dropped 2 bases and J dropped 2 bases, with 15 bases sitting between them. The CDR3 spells CASSLVDSSRQETQYF. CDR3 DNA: TGTGCCAGCAGTTTAGTTGACAGTAGTAGGCAAGAGACCCAGTACTTC.

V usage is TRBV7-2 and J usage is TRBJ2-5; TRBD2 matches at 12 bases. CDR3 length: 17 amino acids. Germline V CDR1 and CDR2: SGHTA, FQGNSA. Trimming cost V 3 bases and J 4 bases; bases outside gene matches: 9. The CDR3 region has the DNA TGTGCCAGCAGCTTGAGGGCTAGCGGGGGGGTTGGAGAGACCCAGTACTTC. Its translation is CASSLRASGGVGETQYF.

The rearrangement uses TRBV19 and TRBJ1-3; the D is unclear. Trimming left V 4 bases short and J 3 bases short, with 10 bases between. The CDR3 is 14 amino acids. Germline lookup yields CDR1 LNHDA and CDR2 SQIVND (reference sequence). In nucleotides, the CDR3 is TGTGCCAGTAGTACGGCGGGGTTTGGAAACACCATATATTTT. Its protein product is CASSTAGFGNTIYF. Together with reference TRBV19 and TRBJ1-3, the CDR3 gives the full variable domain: DGGITQSPKYLFRKEGQNVTLSCEQNLNHDAMYWYRQDPGQGLRLIYYSQIVNDFQKGDIAEGYSVSREKKESFPLTVTSAQKNPTAFYLCASSTAGFGNTIYFGEGSWLTVV.